This entry describes one T cell receptor (beta chain). Its specificity is not known. The data stem from a study of cytomegalovirus exposure and HLA in healthy donors. Whole-study results and caveats: Reportedly, diagnosis of cytomegalovirus status by the classifier showed high specificity and sensitivity. In a later analysis, common viral pathogens appeared linked to several of the most significant clusters. A few chains tied to CMV proved CMV antigen-specific in vitro. On later analysis, the bulk of CMV-associated TCR beta chains appeared to be HLA-restricted.

Amplification used 60 Vbeta primers and 13 Jbeta primers. Libraries were prepared by immunoSEQ multiplex PCR; TCRdb keeps only in-frame clonotypes and omits some of them. The sample consists of under 150,000 clones, about four fifths of them appearing once. Sequenced input: PBMCs. The sequence was collected from a male donor in good health and CMV-seronegative.

CDR3 in DNA: TGCGCCAGCAGCTTGGACTCCTATAGCAATCAGCCCCAGCATTTT. Translation: CASSLDSYSNQPQHF. The chain is built from TRBV5-1 and TRBJ1-5; D is unclear. The V gene's germline CDR1 is SGHRS and CDR2 YFSETQ. V lost 0 bases to trimming and J lost 0 bases, with 7 bases between them. The CDR3 sequence is 15 residues long.